This T cell receptor beta chain was recorded in a study of cytomegalovirus exposure and HLA in healthy donors. Study-level information: Tens of millions of unique TCRs from HLA-typed donors made up an early data release. Study outcomes and limitations: Certain sequence variants were highly shared and formed a cluster, and this cluster was likely a sequencing artifact.

PCR involved 60 Vbeta and 13 Jbeta primers. This table comes from immunoSEQ multiplex PCR, and its TCRdb copy is limited to in-frame clones, with some not included. The sample's table shows under 120,000 clones. Regarding this clone: Its antigen remains unidentified.

Those who donated were healthy bone marrow donors. The sequenced sample was PBMCs. The origin of this receptor is a man aged 45-65 years in good health and CMV-seronegative.

The CDR3 DNA follows: TGTGCCAGCAGCCCGCCGTATATCGACAGCAAACTAGCCAAAAACATTCAGTACTTC. Translated: CASSPPYIDSKLAKNIQYF. J is TRBJ2-4 and V is TRBV5-5, with D tentatively TRBD1 (5 bases). Between the trimmed V and J ends, which lost 4 bases and 0 bases, there was a span of 23 bases. The CDR3 runs 19 residues. The germline gives CDR1 SGHKS, CDR2 YYEKEE (reference sequence).